The 12 T cell receptor beta chains presented below share a single source sample, sequenced in a study of post-analysis software for immune sequencing data. Study conclusions and caveats: TRBV5-6, TRBV5-1 and TRBV20-1 belonged to a set of about five TRBV segments that were more frequent in patients than controls.

The TCR beta cDNA libraries carried unique molecular identifiers. TCRdb re-called the PCR reads with MiXCR, one entry per CDR3 protein. The profile shows approximately 660,000 distinct CDR3 sequences, about 60% of them singletons. These TCRs' antigens remain unknown. Material: blood. Receptors were obtained from a girl aged 2 to 10 with multiple sclerosis.

This CDR3 reads CAISESTGPNEKLFF. CDR3 nucleotide sequence: TGTGCCATCAGTGAGTCTACAGGGCCTAATGAAAAACTGTTTTTT. The J gene is TRBJ1-4, the V gene TRBV10-3, with D possibly being TRBD1 (6 bases). Germline V gene sequence: CDR1 ENHRY, CDR2 SYGVKD. The germline V and J ends were trimmed by 0 bases and 3 bases, with 8 bases remaining between them. The CDR3 runs 15 residues.

V and J are TRBV7-2 and TRBJ2-1; no clear D gene. This CDR3 has 13 amino acids. CDR1 is SGHTA, CDR2 FQGNSA, per germline. Between the trimmed V and J ends, which lost 1 base and 8 bases, there was a span of 9 bases. This CDR3 is CASSLGFVDEQFF. CDR3 nucleotides: TGTGCCAGCAGCTTAGGGTTTGTCGATGAGCAGTTCTTC.

The chain carries TRBV29-1 and TRBJ2-5; 8 nucleotides align to TRBD2. The germline V gene encodes CDR1 SQVTM and CDR2 ANQGSEA. The CDR3 has 14 residues. Germline trimming cut 2 bases from V and 4 bases from J; bases unmatched to any gene: 6. CDR3 sequence reads: CSVEWAGGGETQYF. The CDR3 nucleotides are TGCAGCGTTGAATGGGCGGGAGGTGGAGAGACCCAGTACTTC.

In its sample, this clonotype was seen a few times. The V call is TRBV7-9, the J call TRBJ2-5, with D hard to call. CDR1 and CDR2 from the germline V gene are SEHNR and FQNEAQ (reference sequence). Trimming cost V 0 bases and J 5 bases, with 13 bases left between them. The CDR3 totals 15 residues. CDR3 nucleotide sequence: TGTGCCAGCAGCTTAGCGACCCAGACCAGGGAGACCCAGTACTTC. Translated, it gives CASSLATQTRETQYF.

This clonotype occurred once. The gene calls are TRBV28 and TRBJ2-4, with 8 bases that match TRBD1. Germline trimming cut 6 bases from V and 15 bases from J; bases unmatched to any gene: 7. The CDR3 sequence is 11 residues long. CDR1 MDHEN and CDR2 SYDVKM come from the germline V gene. The CDR3 region is CASRGDRRSYF. The CDR3 DNA is TGTGCCAGCAGGGGGGACAGGCGTTCGTACTTC.

V is TRBV7-2 and J is TRBJ2-1, with 11 bases identical to TRBD1. The V segment lost 10 bases and the J segment 4 bases; nucleotides outside the gene matches: 6. The CDR3 contains 14 residues. Looked up from germline, CDR1 is SGHTA and CDR2 is FQGNSA. This CDR3 is CAIGQGASYNEQFF. CDR3 DNA sequence: TGTGCCATAGGACAGGGGGCTTCATACAATGAGCAGTTCTTC.

The chain uses TRBV20-1 and TRBJ2-4; D remains ambiguous. The CDR3 contains 11 residues. The V and J ends lost 6 bases and 9 bases respectively, with 12 bases between them. Germline assignment: CDR1 DFQATT and CDR2 SNEGSKA (reference sequence). CDR3 region: CSALSVGIQYF. CDR3 in DNA: TGCAGTGCCCTTTCAGTTGGCATTCAGTACTTC.

This clonotype was found a few times. The chain uses TRBV20-1 and TRBJ2-1; weak D call: TRBD1 (5 bases). Trimming removed 2 bases at V and 7 bases at J, with 6 bases between. Germline CDR1 is DFQATT and CDR2 is SNEGSKA (reference sequence). The CDR3 is 11 amino acids. This CDR3 reads CSARKGNEQFF. The CDR3 coding sequence is TGCAGTGCTAGAAAGGGGAATGAGCAGTTCTTC.

This sequence joins TRBV12-3 or TRBV12-4 and TRBJ1-5; unclear D gene. V gave up 3 bases and J gave up 6 bases, with 9 bases separating them. The CDR3 runs 13 residues. As DNA, the CDR3 is TGTGCCAGCAGTTTTGGGAGTAGTCAGCCCCAGCATTTT. Its protein is CASSFGSSQPQHF.

V gene TRBV7-2 combines with J gene TRBJ2-5; 10 bases fit TRBD2. V gave up 0 bases and J gave up 5 bases; unmatched junction bases: 3. Germline V lookup: CDR1 SGHTA, CDR2 FQGNSA. The CDR3 totals 15 residues. CDR3 nucleotides: TGTGCCAGCAGCTTAGCGCTAGCGGGGGTGGAGACCCAGTACTTC. Residues: CASSLALAGVETQYF.

The rearrangement uses TRBV12-3 or TRBV12-4 and TRBJ2-7; 8 bases are a match to TRBD2. CDR3 size: 16 residues. J was trimmed by 0 bases and V by 6 bases; bases with no gene match: 10. The chain's CDR3 is CASSPGTSGSSYEQYF. The CDR3 region has the DNA TGTGCCAGCAGCCCCGGGACGAGCGGGAGCTCCTACGAGCAGTACTTC.

This clonotype was seen more than once but under ten times. The chain employs TRBV2 and TRBJ2-3; a weak D match, TRBD2 (6 bases). Germline CDR1 and CDR2: SNHLY and FYNNEI. Between the trimmed V and J ends, which lost 7 bases and 2 bases, there was a span of 10 bases. There are 13 residues in the CDR3. The DNA for the CDR3 is TGTGCCAGCATCCAGCGGGTCACAGATACGCAGTATTTT. Translating gives CASIQRVTDTQYF.